Presented here are 19 T cell receptor beta chains from one specimen sequenced in a study of blood T cells in healthy people across ages. Together with a sample-barcoded 5' primer, a J-beta primer mix was included in a second PCR lasting roughly 6 to 12 cycles. TCRdb fed the 5' RACE reads into MiXCR, producing one record per CDR3 protein. The sample has 600,000 to 650,000 distinct CDR3 sequences, 58% seen once. Source material: blood. These receptors were collected from a man in his 60s in good health.

This clonotype is a singleton in its sample. The V and J genes are TRBV10-3 and TRBJ1-6; 10 nucleotides line up with TRBD1. This CDR3 is built from 16 residues. Germline V gene lookup returns CDR1 ENHRY and CDR2 SYGVKD. The V gene end was trimmed by 4 bases and the J gene end by 6 bases; junction bases not matched to a gene: 6. The CDR3 loop is CAISGGQGSGNSPLHF. The CDR3 DNA reads as TGTGCCATCAGTGGGGGACAGGGGTCCGGTAATTCACCCCTCCACTTT.

V usage is TRBV6-1 and J usage is TRBJ2-3; D not certain. V was trimmed by 7 bases and J by 2 bases, leaving 13 bases between them. The CDR3 consists of 14 residues. The germline V gene has CDR1 MNHNS and CDR2 SASEGT. In DNA, the CDR3 is TGTGCCAGCATGAAGTGGGGTAACACAGATACGCAGTATTTT. Encoded protein: CASMKWGNTDTQYF.

V gene TRBV5-1 combines with J gene TRBJ2-3; D gene unclear. CDR3 length: 16 residues. Between the trimmed V and J ends, which lost 3 bases and 0 bases, there was a span of 14 bases. From germline, CDR1 is SGHRS and CDR2 YFSETQ. CDR3: CASSSLGLASTDTQYF. Here the CDR3 DNA reads TGCGCCAGCAGCTCCCTGGGGTTGGCTAGCACAGATACGCAGTATTTT.

This clonotype was observed a handful of times. The chain has TRBV27 and TRBJ2-1, with D possibly being TRBD2 (6 bases). The CDR3 has 14 residues. CDR1 is MNHEY and CDR2 is SMNVEV in the germline V gene (reference sequence). V shed 4 bases and J shed 4 bases, with 11 bases lying between them. Written as DNA, the CDR3 is TGTGCCAGCAGTTCGGGACTCCCGTACAATGAGCAGTTCTTC. It yields the protein CASSSGLPYNEQFF.

A single count supports this clonotype. The V call is TRBV6-5, the J call TRBJ2-7; D is undetermined. The germline gives CDR1 MNHEY, CDR2 SVGAGI. V gave up 4 bases and J gave up 7 bases, with 20 bases separating them. The CDR3 runs 15 residues. The CDR3: CASSSSLGLYNEQYF. The CDR3 DNA is TGTGCCAGCAGTTCCTCTCTCGGGCTGTACAATGAGCAGTACTTC.

V gene TRBV29-1 combines with J gene TRBJ2-3; 9 bases map to TRBD1. The V segment lost 3 bases and the J segment 3 bases; nucleotides outside the gene matches: 7. The CDR3 covers 15 residues. Germline loops: CDR1 SQVTM, CDR2 ANQGSEA. The CDR3 here is CSVDPPGTGTDTQYF. CDR3 bases: TGCAGCGTTGACCCCCCGGGGACAGGGACAGATACGCAGTATTTT.

The V and J genes are TRBV5-1 and TRBJ1-1; D gene uncertain. This CDR3 has 14 amino acids. V was clipped by 1 base and J by 0 bases, with 7 bases between them. The germline gives CDR1 SGHRS, CDR2 YFSETQ. The CDR3 sequence is CASSLRVMNTEAFF. CDR3 nucleotides: TGCGCCAGCAGCTTGAGAGTCATGAACACTGAAGCTTTCTTT. The whole variable domain, filled in from reference TRBV5-1 and TRBJ1-1, reads KAGVTQTPRYLIKTRGQQVTLSCSPISGHRSVSWYQQTPGQGLQFLFEYFSETQRNKGNFPGRFSGRQFSNSRSEMNVSTLELGDSALYLCASSLRVMNTEAFFGQGTRLTVV.

The rearrangement uses TRBV29-1 and TRBJ1-1; D is ambiguous. CDR3 size: 13 residues. The V gene's germline CDR1 is SQVTM and CDR2 ANQGSEA. V was pared by 2 bases and J by 0 bases, with 7 bases between. CDR3 coding DNA: TGCAGCGTTGAACTCGCGCTGAACACTGAAGCTTTCTTT. Amino acid sequence: CSVELALNTEAFF.

V gene TRBV3-1 combines with J gene TRBJ1-4; D remains ambiguous. Germline assignment: CDR1 LGHDT and CDR2 YNNKEL (reference sequence). This CDR3 region has 13 residues. Trimming took 0 bases from V and 6 from J, leaving 5 bases between them. CDR3 amino acids: CASSQEVDEKLFF. The CDR3 DNA follows: TGTGCCAGCAGCCAAGAGGTAGATGAAAAACTGTTTTTT.

The V and J genes are TRBV6-2 or TRBV6-3 and TRBJ2-5; D perhaps matches TRBD1 (6 bases). The J call may be mistaken, given a closer DNA end match to TRBJ2-7. The CDR3 contains 16 residues. Germline V CDR1 and CDR2: MNHEY, SVGEGT. The CDR3 reads CASSSPGHLHQGEQYF. CDR3 bases: TGTGCCAGCAGTTCCCCGGGACATCTTCATCAAGGCGAGCAGTACTTC.

The DNA of the CDR3 is TGTGCCACCAGTGATGGCCCTTCAAATGAGCAGTTCTTC. Translated: CATSDGPSNEQFF. The chain recombines TRBV24-1 with TRBJ2-1; D gene unclear. The ends were cut back, 3 bases at V and 7 bases at J, with 9 bases in the middle. CDR3 size: 13 residues. Germline lookup yields CDR1 KGHDR and CDR2 SFDVKD.

This clonotype was counted between two and nine times. The V call is TRBV5-1, the J call TRBJ1-1, with D possibly matching TRBD1 (6 bases). V lost 3 bases and J lost 5, with 17 bases in between. CDR3 size: 15 residues. Germline V CDR1 and CDR2: SGHRS, YFSETQ. CDR3: CASSSSGGGFTEAFF. The CDR3, as DNA: TGCGCCAGCAGCTCCTCCGGCGGGGGCTTTACTGAAGCTTTCTTT.

This chain uses TRBV15 with TRBJ2-3; no definite D call. The V and J ends lost 0 bases and 4 bases respectively, with 17 bases between them. This CDR3 is built from 17 residues. Germline assignment: CDR1 LNHNV and CDR2 YYDKDF (reference sequence). The DNA for the CDR3 is TGTGCCACCAGCAGAGATCTCGGACGGCGTCTTCCAGATACGCAGTATTTT. Translated, it gives CATSRDLGRRLPDTQYF.

The CDR3, as DNA: TGTGCCAGCAGTGAACAAAGGCGGAGCTCCTACGAGCAGTACTTC. It translates to CASSEQRRSSYEQYF. This sequence joins TRBV2 and TRBJ2-7; no clear D. The CDR3 is made up of 15 amino acids. The V end was cut by 2 bases, the J end by 0 bases, with 11 bases between. Germline CDR1 reads SNHLY; CDR2 reads FYNNEI.

This clonotype was recorded a few times. The genes are TRBV7-2 and TRBJ2-6; weak D call: TRBD2 (5 bases). CDR1 and CDR2 from the germline V gene are SGHTA and FQGNSA. Trimming left V 1 base short and J 2 bases short, with 6 bases between. This CDR3 region has 15 residues. The CDR3 is CASSLELAGANVLTF. The CDR3 coding sequence is TGTGCCAGCAGCTTAGAACTAGCTGGGGCCAACGTCCTGACTTTC.

This clonotype was counted once. The chain is built from TRBV2 and TRBJ1-4, with unresolved D. The germline V gene has CDR1 SNHLY and CDR2 FYNNEI. Between the trimmed V and J ends, which lost 6 bases and 8 bases, there was a span of 19 bases. The length of the CDR3 is 15 residues. This CDR3 is CASRREGLPDEKLFF. Written as DNA, the CDR3 is TGTGCCAGCAGGAGAGAGGGCCTGCCCGACGAAAAACTGTTTTTT.

This chain uses TRBV7-9 with TRBJ1-1, with 7 positions matching TRBD1. Germline V lookup: CDR1 SEHNR, CDR2 FQNEAQ (reference sequence). The CDR3 spans 14 residues. V trimming: 4 bases; J trimming: 2 bases; junction bases outside the gene matches: 4. The CDR3 region is CASSSGQLNTEAFF. CDR3 sequence (DNA): TGTGCCAGCAGCTCGGGACAGTTAAACACTGAAGCTTTCTTT.

V gene TRBV28 combines with J gene TRBJ2-4; TRBD1 aligns across 7 bases. Germline assignment: CDR1 MDHEN and CDR2 SYDVKM. The CDR3 spans 14 residues. The junction had 7 bases not matched to a gene; V was cut back by 6 bases and J by 5 bases. CDR3 loop: CASSPGTVENIQYF. CDR3 coding DNA: TGTGCCAGCAGCCCCGGGACAGTAGAAAACATTCAGTACTTC. Together with reference TRBV28 and TRBJ2-4, the CDR3 gives the full variable domain: DVKVTQSSRYLVKRTGEKVFLECVQDMDHENMFWYRQDPGLGLRLIYFSYDVKMKEKGDIPEGYSVSREKKERFSLILESASTNQTSMYLCASSPGTVENIQYFGAGTRLSVL.

J is TRBJ1-5 and V is TRBV7-8; D may be TRBD1 (5 bases). CDR1 is SGHVS, CDR2 FQNEAQ, per germline. CDR3 length: 16 amino acids. Trimming removed 2 bases from V and 1 base from J, with 12 bases in between. DNA for the CDR3: TGTGCCAGCAGCTTAAACGGGGGGATGAGCAATCAGCCCCAGCATTTT. This codes for CASSLNGGMSNQPQHF. Using reference TRBV7-8 and TRBJ1-5 for the parts outside the CDR3, the full variable domain is GAGVSQSPRYKVAKRGQDVALRCDPISGHVSLFWYQQALGQGPEFLTYFQNEAQLDKSGLPSDRFFAERPEGSVSTLKIQRTQQEDSAVYLCASSLNGGMSNQPQHFGDGTRLSIL.